Listed below are T cell receptor beta chains from one sample, sequenced in a study of OX40 agonist ivuxolimab in advanced cancers. The assay was immunoSEQ multiplex PCR, and TCRdb's table has in-frame clones only and misses some. The sample yields fewer than 55,000 clones, around nine tenths seen once. The material sequenced was CD4+ or CD8+ T cells sorted from blood, taken in a trial of the OX40 agonist ivuxolimab. All receptors derive from an adult with an advanced solid tumor such as melanoma, head and neck, liver or kidney cancer. The CDR3 runs from the conserved cysteine through the conserved F or W. A D gene is named only where the DNA matches it firmly. Some rows mark clone size as missing; the rest say once, few, many or name a class of expanded clone.

d_gene	v_gene	j_gene	abundance	CDR3nt	CDR3aa
.	TRBV13	TRBJ2-1	once	TGTGCCAGCGAGGGAAGCTCCTACAATGAGCAGTTCTTC	CASEGSSYNEQFF
.	TRBV4-1	TRBJ1-5	.	TGCGCCAGCAGCCCCCACCGGGACGGCAATCAGCCCCAGCATTTT	CASSPHRDGNQPQHF
TRBD1	TRBV5-1	TRBJ1-1	.	TGCGCCAGCAGCTTAACGGCAGGGGGCGCTTCCACTGAAGCTTTCTTT	CASSLTAGGASTEAFF
.	TRBV9	TRBJ1-5	.	TGTGCCAGCAGCGTAGGCGTGGGGGGCGGTCAGCCCCAGCATTTT	CASSVGVGGGQPQHF
.	TRBV11-2	TRBJ2-7	.	TGTGCCAGCAGCCACGGGCCCAACATCTACGAGCAGTACTTC	CASSHGPNIYEQYF
.	TRBV9	TRBJ1-4	.	TGTGCCAGCAGCGCGGGAGGGACCGCCGCGGAACTGTTTTTT	CASSAGGTAAELFF
.	TRBV4-1	TRBJ2-7	.	TGCGCCAGCAGCCAAGAGGGGAGGGGGCGCATTAGCTACGAGCAGTACTTC	CASSQEGRGRISYEQYF
.	TRBV25-1	TRBJ1-2	.	TGTGCCAGCAGTGAATCCCCCATTGGCTACACCTTC	CASSESPIGYTF
.	TRBV9	TRBJ2-7	once	TGTGCCAGCAGCCTAGGGAGGTTGGACTCCTACGAGCAGTACTTC	CASSLGRLDSYEQYF
TRBD1	TRBV7-2	TRBJ2-5	.	TGTGCCAGCGGCGGCAGGGGGCGAGTTTTGGAGACCCAGTACTTC	CASGGRGRVLETQYF
TRBD2	TRBV7-2	TRBJ2-3	.	TGTGCCAGCAGCTTAACGAGCGGGGGGTACACAGATACGCAGTATTTT	CASSLTSGGYTDTQYF
.	TRBV9	TRBJ1-5	.	TGTGCCAGCAGCGTAGAAGGCAGGAAGGATCAGCCCCAGCATTTT	CASSVEGRKDQPQHF
.	TRBV27	TRBJ2-7	.	TGTGCCAGCAGCTCCGGGGGAGGAGGGGGCGAGCAGTACTTC	CASSSGGGGGEQYF
.	TRBV9	TRBJ2-2	.	TGTGCCAGCTCCCCTTACGGGGGCGGGGAGCTGTTTTTT	CASSPYGGGELFF
TRBD2	TRBV2	TRBJ2-1	.	TGTGCCAGCGAGACGCGTAGGACTAGCGGGAGAGGTGAGCAGTTCTTC	CASETRRTSGRGEQFF
TRBD2	TRBV4-2	TRBJ2-3	few	TGTGCCAGCAGCCAAGATCATCTCGGGGGGAGAGGTGCAGATACGCAGTATTTT	CASSQDHLGGRGADTQYF
.	TRBV25-1	TRBJ1-2	.	TGTGCCAGCAGTGACCCCACCAGGGGTGGCTACACCTTC	CASSDPTRGGYTF
TRBD2	TRBV7-2	TRBJ2-7	.	TGTGCCAGCAGCTTAGCGACCGGACTAGCGGGAGGGAGGCGCTACGAGCAGTACTTC	CASSLATGLAGGRRYEQYF
TRBD1	TRBV5-1	TRBJ1-4	.	TGCGCCAGCAGCTCCTCGTCCACGACAGGGGGAAGAAAACTGTTTTTT	CASSSSSTTGGRKLFF
.	TRBV11-2	TRBJ1-4	.	TGTGCCAGCAGCTCGGTGGGGGGGGCTGACGTTGAAAAACTGTTTTTT	CASSSVGGADVEKLFF
.	TRBV29-1	TRBJ1-2	.	TGCAGCGTTGTACCCGGCTCTCCCTTAACTGGCTACACCTTC	CSVVPGSPLTGYTF
.	TRBV9	TRBJ2-5	.	TGTGCCAGCAGCGGGGGGACACTGGGGGAGACCCAGTACTTC	CASSGGTLGETQYF
TRBD1	TRBV18	TRBJ2-7	.	TGTGCCAGCTCACCGAGGGACAGGGGAGCCTACGAGCAGTACTTC	CASSPRDRGAYEQYF
TRBD1	TRBV27	TRBJ1-2	.	TGTGCCAGCAGTACCGACCTGACAGGGATCTCAAACTATGGCTACACCTTC	CASSTDLTGISNYGYTF
TRBD1	TRBV7-3	TRBJ2-5	.	TGTGCCAGCAGCTGGACAGGGGGAAGAGAGACCCAGTACTTC	CASSWTGGRETQYF
TRBD2	TRBV6-5	TRBJ2-7	.	TGTGCCAGCACCAGGACTAGCGGGGCCTCCTACGAGCAGTACTTC	CASTRTSGASYEQYF
.	TRBV19	TRBJ1-5	.	TGTGCCAGTAGTACCTTTTACAAGAGCAATCAGCCCCAGCATTTT	CASSTFYKSNQPQHF
.	TRBV19	TRBJ2-7	.	TGTGCCAGTAGTGACAGGAGCTACGAGCAGTACTTC	CASSDRSYEQYF
TRBD2	TRBV27	TRBJ2-7	.	TGTGCCAGCAGTCTGCATTCGCGGGAGATGTACGAGCAGTACTTC	CASSLHSREMYEQYF
TRBD2	TRBV7-8	TRBJ2-1	.	TGTGCCAGCAGCTTACCTAGCGGGGGGGGCAATGAGCAGTTCTTC	CASSLPSGGGNEQFF
.	TRBV12-5	TRBJ1-4	.	TGTGCTAGTGGTAGGGCCCCTGACATGGCGGGAGAAAAACTGTTTTTT	CASGRAPDMAGEKLFF
.	TRBV9	TRBJ1-4	.	TGTGCCAGCGGGGGACTAAGCCGACTGAATGAAAAACTGTTTTTT	CASGGLSRLNEKLFF
.	TRBV7-9	TRBJ2-5	.	TGTGCCAGCAGCTACACCGGGACCACACAAGAGACCCAGTACTTC	CASSYTGTTQETQYF
TRBD1	TRBV19	TRBJ2-7	.	TGTGCCAGTAGTCCGGGACAGGCCTACGAGCAGTACTTC	CASSPGQAYEQYF
TRBD1	TRBV5-4	TRBJ2-7	.	TGTGCCAGCAGCCGACAGGGGATCATTAGGGAGCAGTACTTC	CASSRQGIIREQYF
.	TRBV14	TRBJ1-1	.	TGTGCCAGCAGCCCAAGGGCCCTTAACACTGAAGCTTTCTTT	CASSPRALNTEAFF
TRBD1	TRBV19	TRBJ1-2	once	TGTGCCAGTAGTCTCGGACAGGGATATGGCTACACCTTC	CASSLGQGYGYTF
.	TRBV7-9	TRBJ2-7	.	TGTGCCAGCAGCTGGAGGGACCCCTACGAGCAGTACTTC	CASSWRDPYEQYF
.	TRBV5-4	TRBJ2-2	.	TGTGCCAGCAGCTTGGGGGGAATTATCACCGGGGAGCTGTTTTTT	CASSLGGIITGELFF
.	TRBV6-6	TRBJ2-7	.	TGTGCCAGCAGCCGACAGGACAGTTCCTACGAGCAGTACTTC	CASSRQDSSYEQYF
.	TRBV5-4	TRBJ1-2	.	TGCGCCAGCAGCCAACCCAGGCTTAGATTCTGGGGCTACACCTTC	CASSQPRLRFWGYTF
.	TRBV11-3	TRBJ2-3	.	TGTGCCAGCAGCCCTGGCGGCGGGTTGTCGACTAGCACAGATACGCAGTATTTT	CASSPGGGLSTSTDTQYF
.	TRBV27	TRBJ1-5	few	TGTGCCAGCAGGGAGGCGGGGGGCCAGCCCCAGCATTTT	CASREAGGQPQHF
.	TRBV21-1	TRBJ1-2	.	TGTGCCAGCAGCAAAGCATCGGGAGCTAACTATGGCTACACCTTC	CASSKASGANYGYTF
.	TRBV2	TRBJ2-1	once	TGTGCCAAGGAGAACAATGAGCAGTTCTTC	CAKENNEQFF
.	TRBV9	TRBJ2-7	.	TGTGCCAGCAGCGAGACCGGGACACCTTCCTACGAGCAGTACTTC	CASSETGTPSYEQYF
TRBD2	TRBV5-1	TRBJ2-1	.	TGCGCCAGCAGCCCTAGCGGGGGCGATCTCAATGAGCAGTTCTTC	CASSPSGGDLNEQFF
.	TRBV27	TRBJ2-1	.	TGTGCCAGCAGTTTATCGGGGAGTAGTGAGCAGTTCTTC	CASSLSGSSEQFF
TRBD2	TRBV7-2	TRBJ2-7	.	TGTGCCAGCAGCTTTGGCGGGGGGGCTTACGAGCAGTACTTC	CASSFGGGAYEQYF
.	TRBV12-5	TRBJ1-1	.	TGTGCTAGTGGTTTGGTTTTAGAAATTTCTGAAGCTTTCTTT	CASGLVLEISEAFF
.	TRBV7-2	TRBJ1-1	once	TGTGCCAGCACCCCAGGCAAGACTGAAGCTTTCTTT	CASTPGKTEAFF
.	TRBV19	TRBJ2-3	.	TGTGCCAGTAGTATAGAGGGGGGGCTCAGCACAGATACGCAGTATTTT	CASSIEGGLSTDTQYF
.	TRBV7-3	TRBJ2-1	.	TGTGCCAGCAGCCGAGGAGGAGGGGCTTACAATGAGCAGTTCTTC	CASSRGGGAYNEQFF
.	TRBV30	TRBJ1-2	once	TGTGCCTGGACAGGCCCACTTAGCTATGGCTACACCTTC	CAWTGPLSYGYTF
.	TRBV6-6	TRBJ1-1	.	TGTGCCAGCAGTTACTCCGGGAGTACAGAAGCTTTCTTT	CASSYSGSTEAFF
TRBD2	TRBV9	TRBJ2-1	.	TGTGCCAGCAGCGAAAGCGGGAGCGCCTACAATGAGCAGTTCTTC	CASSESGSAYNEQFF
TRBD2	TRBV19	TRBJ2-7	.	TGTGCCAGTAGTATAGAACCCCTAGAAGCGGGAGATTACGAGCAGTACTTC	CASSIEPLEAGDYEQYF